Below are 12 T cell receptor beta chains sequenced from a single sample in a study of blood T cell repertoires in COVID-19. The method was immunoSEQ multiplex PCR; TCRdb's version includes in-frame clones alone and lacks a portion of them. The table records under 200,000 clones, approximately 88% of them present only once. The specimen was PBMCs or T cells enriched from blood (not recorded which). These receptors all stem from a woman in her forties or fifties who had recovered from COVID-19.

The chain joins TRBV4-1 to TRBJ2-7; 9 bases are a match to TRBD1. The CDR3 contains 16 residues. The trim removed 4 bases at V and 5 bases at J, leaving 12 bases unmatched. Germline CDR1 reads MGHRA; CDR2 reads YSYEKL. DNA of the CDR3: TGCGCCAGCAGCCCGAGACAGGGGGGGACAGTGCACGAGCAGTACTTC. Translation: CASSPRQGGTVHEQYF.

V usage is TRBV11-3 and J usage is TRBJ2-1; perhaps TRBD1 as D (6 bases). Trimming took off 2 bases at V and 6 bases at J, with 11 bases between the two ends. Looked up from germline, CDR1 is SGHNT and CDR2 is YENEEA. CDR3 length: 14 amino acids. For the CDR3, the DNA is TGTGCCAGCAGCTTATTCAGGGGTGGCAATGAGCAGTTCTTC. Its protein is CASSLFRGGNEQFF.

This rearrangement joins TRBV4-1 to TRBJ2-7, with 8 positions matching TRBD1. CDR3 length: 15 residues. The V and J ends lost 0 bases and 3 bases, in that order; junction bases with no gene match: 4. Germline V gives CDR1 MGHRA, CDR2 YSYEKL. Here the CDR3 reads CASSQDVDRGYEQYF. The CDR3 bases are TGCGCCAGCAGCCAAGATGTTGACAGGGGCTACGAGCAGTACTTC.

The J gene is TRBJ2-1, the V gene TRBV7-3; D gene uncertain. Germline CDR1 and CDR2: SGHTA and FQGTGA. The CDR3 totals 12 residues. Trimming cost V 5 bases and J 6 bases, with 8 bases left between them. In nucleotides, the CDR3 is TGTGCCAGCAGCCCCGTTCGCAATGAGCAGTTCTTC. This translates into CASSPVRNEQFF.

This clone was counted only a few times. The chain carries TRBV12-3 or TRBV12-4 and TRBJ1-4; D not resolved. The CDR3 extends over 12 amino acids. Trimming took off 6 bases at V and 3 bases at J, with 5 bases between the two ends. The CDR3 DNA reads as TGTGCCAGCAGCAAATCTAATGAAAAACTGTTTTTT. Translating gives CASSKSNEKLFF.

Concerning this clone itself: Other DNA sequences of this sample code for an identical CDR3. This chain connects TRBV7-2 to TRBJ2-7; 10 bases agree with TRBD1. CDR3 length equals 14 residues. Germline values: CDR1 SGHTA, CDR2 FQGNSA. V lost 5 bases and J lost 3; bases outside the gene matches: 4. The CDR3 loop reads CASSRDRGNYEQYF. Here the CDR3 DNA reads TGTGCCAGCAGCCGGGACAGGGGCAACTACGAGCAGTACTTC. The variable domain in full, with the rest retrieved from reference TRBV7-2 and TRBJ2-7, is GAGVSQSPSNKVTEKGKDVELRCDPISGHTALYWYRQSLGQGLEFLIYFQGNSAPDKSGLPSDRFSAERTGGSVSTLTIQRTQQEDSAVYLCASSRDRGNYEQYFGPGTRLTVT.

This chain connects TRBV30 to TRBJ1-5, with D perhaps TRBD1 (6 bases). Looked up from germline, CDR1 is GTSNPN and CDR2 is SVGIG (reference sequence). With 4 bases removed from V and 8 bases from J, the gap between germline ends came to 9 bases. The CDR3 sequence is 11 residues long. CDR3 nucleotides: TGTGCCTGGATAGGGGGTAAGCCCCAGCATTTT. This gives the protein CAWIGGKPQHF.

The chain joins TRBV19 to TRBJ2-1, with D unclear. This CDR3 is built from 14 residues. Trimming pared 3 bases from V and 5 bases from J, leaving 11 bases between. Germline V lookup: CDR1 LNHDA, CDR2 SQIVND (reference sequence). The CDR3 region has the DNA TGTGCCAGTAGTATGGGTCTAGATAACAATGAGCAGTTCTTC. It translates to CASSMGLDNNEQFF.

The genes are TRBV6-2 or TRBV6-3 and TRBJ2-5; TRBD1 might be the D (5 bases). Per germline, CDR1 MNHEY and CDR2 SVGEGT. This CDR3 contains 16 residues. The V end was cut by 0 bases, the J end by 9 bases, with 20 bases between. The CDR3 region is CASSYSIGARPESQYF. CDR3 DNA: TGTGCCAGCAGTTACTCGATAGGGGCCAGACCCGAGTCCCAGTACTTC.

The chain has TRBV7-2 and TRBJ1-1; D is undetermined. The germline V gene has CDR1 SGHTA and CDR2 FQGNSA. This CDR3 is 16 amino acids long. V was pared by 4 bases and J by 0 bases, with 15 bases between. CDR3 sequence (DNA): TGTGCCAGCAGCTCGATTCCGCGTCGGGTGAACACTGAAGCTTTCTTT. Its translation: CASSSIPRRVNTEAFF.

The CDR3 sequence is CATSRGGRGTGISGANVLTF. Here the CDR3 DNA reads TGTGCCACCAGCAGGGGGGGTAGAGGGACAGGGATCTCTGGGGCCAACGTCCTGACTTTC. This chain uses TRBV15 with TRBJ2-6; 9 nucleotides agree with TRBD1. Germline trimming cut 3 bases from V and 0 bases from J; bases unmatched to any gene: 12. The CDR3 covers 20 residues. Germline V lookup: CDR1 LNHNV, CDR2 YYDKDF (reference sequence).

This CDR3 reads CASSPIAGAQGYNEQFF. CDR3 nucleotides: TGTGCCAGCAGCCCAATAGCGGGGGCTCAGGGTTACAATGAGCAGTTCTTC. The rearrangement links TRBV7-6 to TRBJ2-1; the match to TRBD2 covers 9 bases. The CDR3 spans 17 residues. Germline CDR1 reads SGHVS; CDR2 reads FNYEAQ. The J segment lost 4 bases and the V segment lost 5 bases, leaving 12 bases of the junction unmatched.